The sequence of this T cell receptor beta chain was determined in a study of radiotherapy plus CTLA-4 blockade in lung cancer. Per germline, CDR1 LNHNV and CDR2 YYDKDF (reference sequence). This CDR3 contains 14 residues. Trimming shortened V by 0 bases and J by 4 bases, and 9 bases separated the two germline ends. Study findings and constraints: Once radiotherapy plus ipilimumab had been given, TCR clones derived from tumor expanded in blood.

Comments on this clone: Its antigen is as yet unknown.

Focal radiation and CTLA-4 blockade (ipilimumab) were tested in chemo-refractory metastatic non-small-cell lung cancer patients. The table came from immunoSEQ multiplex PCR; TCRdb's copy has only in-frame clones and leaves some out. The sample includes about 62,000 clones, approximately 79% seen only once; the top ten take 2.9%. V and J are TRBV15 and TRBJ1-2; D call uncertain. The source material was peripheral blood, sampled from a patient treated with radiotherapy plus ipilimumab. The source is a human donor with non-small cell lung cancer who had a complete response to radiotherapy plus ipilimumab. CDR3: CATSRDLPSYGYTF. CDR3 DNA: TGTGCCACCAGCAGAGATCTGCCGAGCTATGGCTACACCTTC.